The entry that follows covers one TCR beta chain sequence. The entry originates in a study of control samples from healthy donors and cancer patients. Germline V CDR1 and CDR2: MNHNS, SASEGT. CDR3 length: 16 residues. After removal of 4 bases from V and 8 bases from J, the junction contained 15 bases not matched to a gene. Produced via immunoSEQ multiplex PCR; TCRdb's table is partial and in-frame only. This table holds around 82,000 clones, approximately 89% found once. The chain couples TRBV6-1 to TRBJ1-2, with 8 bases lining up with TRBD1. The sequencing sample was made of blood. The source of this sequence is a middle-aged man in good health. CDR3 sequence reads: CASSVVSSGTGGGYTF. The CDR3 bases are TGTGCCAGCAGTGTGGTTAGTTCCGGGACAGGTGGCGGCTACACCTTC.